This T cell receptor beta chain was recovered during a study of blood T cell repertoires in COVID-19. Across the study: The United States, Italy and Spain supplied acute and convalescent COVID-19 samples. Sources were T cells, B-cell-depleted T cells, or PBMCs; the material itself was cDNA or gDNA.

Authors' processing steps: Researchers report that nucleated cell counts were estimated from reference gene primer amplification. Some clones are missing from TCRdb's copy, which holds only in-frame ones; the method was immunoSEQ multiplex PCR. V and J calls and clone size follow that table, whereas D and trimming were derived from the DNA. This table holds 250,000 or so clones, 82% found once. This receptor was identified in an older woman with acute or convalescent COVID-19. Source material: peripheral blood.

The chain's CDR3 is CATSDWAGRGAQETQYF. CDR3 nucleotides: TGTGCCACCAGTGATTGGGCGGGACGTGGAGCCCAAGAGACCCAGTACTTC. The chain links TRBV24-1 to TRBJ2-5, with D perhaps matching TRBD2 (6 bases). The V end was cut by 2 bases, the J end by 1 base, with 16 bases between. CDR1 and CDR2 from the germline V gene are KGHDR and SFDVKD. The CDR3 sequence is 17 residues long.